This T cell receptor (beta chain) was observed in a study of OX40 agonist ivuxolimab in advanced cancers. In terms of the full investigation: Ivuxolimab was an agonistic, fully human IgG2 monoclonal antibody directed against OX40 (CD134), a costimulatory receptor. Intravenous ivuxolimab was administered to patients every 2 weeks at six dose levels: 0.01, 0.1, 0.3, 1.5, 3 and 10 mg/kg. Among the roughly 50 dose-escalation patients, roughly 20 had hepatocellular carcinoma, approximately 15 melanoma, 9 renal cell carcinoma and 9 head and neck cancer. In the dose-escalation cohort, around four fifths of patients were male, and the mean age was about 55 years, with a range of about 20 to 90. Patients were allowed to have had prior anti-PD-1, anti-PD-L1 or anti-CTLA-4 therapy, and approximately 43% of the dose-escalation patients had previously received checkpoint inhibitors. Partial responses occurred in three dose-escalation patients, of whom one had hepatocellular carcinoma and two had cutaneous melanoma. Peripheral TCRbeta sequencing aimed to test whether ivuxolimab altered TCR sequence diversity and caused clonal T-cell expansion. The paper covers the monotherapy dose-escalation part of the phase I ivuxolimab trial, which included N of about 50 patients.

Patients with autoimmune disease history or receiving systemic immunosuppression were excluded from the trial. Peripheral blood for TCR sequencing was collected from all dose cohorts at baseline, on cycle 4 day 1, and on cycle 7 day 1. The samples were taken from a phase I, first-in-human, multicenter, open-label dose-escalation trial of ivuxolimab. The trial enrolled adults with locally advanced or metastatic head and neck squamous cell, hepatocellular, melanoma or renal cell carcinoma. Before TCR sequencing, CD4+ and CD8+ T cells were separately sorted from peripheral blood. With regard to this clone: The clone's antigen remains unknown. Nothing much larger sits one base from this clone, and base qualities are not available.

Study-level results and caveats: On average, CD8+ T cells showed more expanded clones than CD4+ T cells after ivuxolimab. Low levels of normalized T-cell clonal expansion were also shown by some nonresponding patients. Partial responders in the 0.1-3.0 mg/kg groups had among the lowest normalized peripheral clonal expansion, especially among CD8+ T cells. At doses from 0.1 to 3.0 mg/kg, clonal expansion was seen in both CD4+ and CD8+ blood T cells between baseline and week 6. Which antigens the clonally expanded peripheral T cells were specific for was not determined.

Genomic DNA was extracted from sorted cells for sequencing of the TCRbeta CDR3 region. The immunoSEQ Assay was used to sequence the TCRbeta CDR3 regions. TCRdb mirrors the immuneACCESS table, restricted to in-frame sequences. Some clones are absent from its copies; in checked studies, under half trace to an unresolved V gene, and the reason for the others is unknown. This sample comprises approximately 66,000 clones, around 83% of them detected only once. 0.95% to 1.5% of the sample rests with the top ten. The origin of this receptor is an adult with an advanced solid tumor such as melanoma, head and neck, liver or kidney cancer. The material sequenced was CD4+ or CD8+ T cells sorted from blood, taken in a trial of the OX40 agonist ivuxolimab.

The DNA sequence is TGTGCCAGCAGTCAATGGGCGGGGGGGGAGACCCAGTACTTC. Translated, it reads CASSQWAGGETQYF. This receptor chain uses TRBV9 and TRBJ2-5, and 9 bases in between align with TRBD2. The germline V gene encodes CDR1 SGDLS and CDR2 YYNGEE. There are 14 amino acids in the CDR3, from cysteine to phenylalanine inclusive. The kept DNA is CDR3 alone, 42 bases in frame from the first base. At the junction V is shortened by 5 bases and J by 5 bases; bases outside the gene matches: 7.